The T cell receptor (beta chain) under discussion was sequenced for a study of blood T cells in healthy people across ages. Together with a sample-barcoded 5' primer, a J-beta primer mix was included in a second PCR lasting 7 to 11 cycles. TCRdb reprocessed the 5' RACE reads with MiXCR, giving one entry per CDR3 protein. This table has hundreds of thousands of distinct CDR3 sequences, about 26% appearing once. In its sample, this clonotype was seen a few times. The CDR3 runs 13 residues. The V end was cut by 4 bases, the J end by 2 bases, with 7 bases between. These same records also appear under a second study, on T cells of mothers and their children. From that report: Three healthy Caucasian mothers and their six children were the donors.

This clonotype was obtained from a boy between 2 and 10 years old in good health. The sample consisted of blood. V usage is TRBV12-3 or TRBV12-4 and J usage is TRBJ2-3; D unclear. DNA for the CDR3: TGTGCCAGCAGTTCTTCAAACACAGATACGCAGTATTTT. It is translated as CASSSSNTDTQYF.